These 10 T cell receptor beta chains were sequenced from one sample in a study of T cell responses to AZD1222 COVID-19 vaccine. The repertoire was sequenced with immunoSEQ multiplex PCR; TCRdb's copy has only in-frame clones and lacks some. The top ten clones hold roughly 4.3% of a sample with about 120,000 clones, 75% to 90% of them seen once. Sequences were derived from peripheral blood, sampled on day 0 of MenACWY control vaccination. The receptors shown here come from an adult in good health.

This clone was observed a handful of times. The rearrangement joins TRBV11-2 to TRBJ1-1; D ambiguous. CDR1 is SGHAT and CDR2 is FQNNGV in the germline V gene. Between the trimmed V and J ends, which lost 4 bases and 5 bases, there was a span of 14 bases. This CDR3 region has 14 residues. The CDR3 bases are TGTGCCAGCAGCTCAAATCGAGTGGCTACTGAAGCTTTCTTT. Residues: CASSSNRVATEAFF.

The chain carries TRBV6-5 and TRBJ2-1; 8 bases fit TRBD2. Germline assignment: CDR1 MNHEY and CDR2 SVGAGI. With V trimmed by 4 bases and J by 3 bases, 8 bases remained unmatched. The CDR3 consists of 16 residues. The CDR3 nucleotides read TGTGCCAGCAGTTGGAGCGGGGGCGCCAACTACAATGAGCAGTTCTTC. Protein: CASSWSGGANYNEQFF.

The V and J genes are TRBV28 and TRBJ2-1; D remains ambiguous. Trimming left V 6 bases short and J 11 bases short, with 14 bases between. Germline V gives CDR1 MDHEN, CDR2 SYDVKM. This CDR3 contains 12 residues. The chain's CDR3 is CASSSELGKQFF. DNA of the CDR3: TGTGCCAGCAGCTCAGAGCTGGGGAAGCAGTTCTTC.

The gene calls are TRBV15 and TRBJ1-4, with 7 bases lining up with TRBD1. Trimming took 0 bases from V and 8 from J; bases not matched to a gene: 3. Germline-derived CDR1 and CDR2 are LNHNV and YYDKDF (reference sequence). The CDR3 totals 14 residues. CDR3 in DNA: TGTGCCACCAGCAGAGATACAGGGGACGAAAAACTGTTTTTT. Its translation is CATSRDTGDEKLFF. Full variable domain (missing parts from reference TRBV15 and TRBJ1-4): DAMVIQNPRYQVTQFGKPVTLSCSQTLNHNVMYWYQQKSSQAPKLLFHYYDKDFNNEADTPDNFQSRRPNTSFCFLDIRSPGLGDTAMYLCATSRDTGDEKLFFGSGTQLSVL.

The genes are TRBV21-1 and TRBJ2-7; the table's D call of TRBD2 was not tested on the DNA. TRBV21-1 is an annotated pseudogene. The CDR3 loop spans 13 amino acids. The CDR3 coding sequence is TGTGCCAGCAGCGTAGCTGGGTCCTACGAGCAGTACTTC. Translating gives CASSVAGSYEQYF.

CDR3 DNA: TGTGCCAGCAGCCACCTCGACAGGGACGATTCACCCCTCCACTTT. Its protein product is CASSHLDRDDSPLHF. The chain has TRBV6-6 and TRBJ1-6; TRBD1 matches at 7 bases. Germline-derived CDR1 and CDR2 are MNHNY and SVGAGI (reference sequence). The CDR3 covers 15 residues. The ends lost 6 bases at V and 8 bases at J; junction bases unmatched: 10.

The chain recombines TRBV4-1 with TRBJ1-5; D remains unclear. With 0 bases removed from V and 4 bases from J, the gap between germline ends came to 10 bases. Germline lookup yields CDR1 MGHRA and CDR2 YSYEKL. The CDR3 totals 15 residues. The CDR3 coding sequence is TGCGCCAGCAGCCAAGAAGCGAGCCAAAATCAGCCCCAGCATTTT. It specifies CASSQEASQNQPQHF.

The V gene is TRBV7-8, the J gene TRBJ1-3; tentatively, D is TRBD1 (5 bases). The CDR3 consists of 17 residues. The V end was cut by 0 bases, the J end by 3 bases, with 15 bases between. CDR1 SGHVS and CDR2 FQNEAQ come from the germline V gene. For the CDR3, the DNA is TGTGCCAGCAGCTTAGCGCTCGACAGAGTCCTTGGAAACACCATATATTTT. The encoded protein is CASSLALDRVLGNTIYF. The full variable domain, in which reference TRBV7-8 and TRBJ1-3 provide the parts outside the CDR3, is GAGVSQSPRYKVAKRGQDVALRCDPISGHVSLFWYQQALGQGPEFLTYFQNEAQLDKSGLPSDRFFAERPEGSVSTLKIQRTQQEDSAVYLCASSLALDRVLGNTIYFGEGSWLTVV.

The chain combines TRBV7-2 with TRBJ1-1; tentative D call: TRBD1 (6 bases). CDR3 length: 16 amino acids. V dropped 6 bases and J dropped 5 bases, with 22 bases sitting between them. Germline lookup yields CDR1 SGHTA and CDR2 FQGNSA. Here the CDR3 DNA reads TGTGCCAGCAGGGCTCAAGGATCGGGGGCGTATACTGAAGCTTTCTTT. Residues: CASRAQGSGAYTEAFF.

Turning to this clone: A read error may account for a junction end that differs from germline. The chain carries TRBV5-1 and TRBJ1-1; D perhaps matches TRBD1 (6 bases). The CDR3 is 15 amino acids. In germline, CDR1 is SGHRS, CDR2 YFSETQ. The CDR3 reads CASSSDSALNSEAFF. In DNA form, the CDR3 reads TGCGCCAGCAGTTCGGACAGCGCCTTAAACAGTGAAGCTTTCTTT.